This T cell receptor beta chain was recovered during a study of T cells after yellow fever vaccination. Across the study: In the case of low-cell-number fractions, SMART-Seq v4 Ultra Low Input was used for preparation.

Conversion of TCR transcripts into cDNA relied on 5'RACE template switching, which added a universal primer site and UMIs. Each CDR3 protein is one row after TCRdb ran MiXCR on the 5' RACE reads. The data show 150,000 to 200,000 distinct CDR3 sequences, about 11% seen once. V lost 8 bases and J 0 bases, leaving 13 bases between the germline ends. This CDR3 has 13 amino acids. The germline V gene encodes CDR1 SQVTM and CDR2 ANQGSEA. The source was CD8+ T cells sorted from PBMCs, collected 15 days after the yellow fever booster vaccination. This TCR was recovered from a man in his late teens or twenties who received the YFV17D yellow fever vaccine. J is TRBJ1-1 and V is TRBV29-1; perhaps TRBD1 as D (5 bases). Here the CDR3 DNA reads TGCAGCACGGACAACACTCTGAACACTGAAGCTTTCTTT. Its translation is CSTDNTLNTEAFF.